This entry concerns a single T cell receptor beta chain. The CDR3 runs 15 residues. In germline, CDR1 is MNHEY, CDR2 SVGEGT. V shed 6 bases and J shed 1 base, with 12 bases lying between them. These data come from a study of early T cells in non-severe SARS-CoV-2 infection. Study details: Unsorted whole blood bulk RNA was sequenced, with unpaired chains.

Unique molecular identifiers were affixed to single, distinct cDNA molecules. TCRdb re-called the 5' RACE reads through MiXCR, storing one row per CDR3 protein. Of some 50,000 distinct CDR3 sequences listed, around 9% are singletons. The V call is TRBV6-2 or TRBV6-3, the J call TRBJ2-2; D remains ambiguous. This TCR derives from an adult who was a healthcare worker with PCR-confirmed SARS-CoV-2 infection or an uninfected control (not recorded which). Sequenced: whole blood. As DNA, the CDR3 is TGTGCCAGCAGCCACTCTAACATGAACACCGGGGAGCTGTTTTTT. This sequence encodes CASSHSNMNTGELFF.